This T cell receptor beta chain originates from a study of T cells in women clearing cervical HPV infection. Study details: No precancer developed; the control's incident HPV16 infection cleared within 12 months. Case blood was drawn when the lesion was first found; control blood after infection became undetectable.

Worth noting for this clone: Its antigen is still unknown. From the germline J gene comes the end of the CDR3, since the read stops 3 residues before it.

Study-level points and caveats: Effector/memory and HPV-specific T cells were not isolated, and association timing is unknown. Cases and controls were distinguished at AUC roughly 0.86 by richness and V genes.

Sequencing was performed with immunoSEQ multiplex PCR; in TCRdb, only in-frame clones are kept and a portion is missing. This repertoire includes about 30,000 clones. The germline CDR1 and CDR2 sequences are LNHDA and SQIVND (reference sequence). V lost 5 bases, J lost 8 bases, and 6 bases stayed unmatched. The CDR3 totals 13 residues. Sample: blood buffy coat. The TCR sequence derives from a woman aged 18-70 years with a cervical HPV16 infection that either progressed to CIN3+ or cleared (not recorded which). The chain combines TRBV19 with TRBJ2-1, with TRBD1 matching over 7 bases. The CDR3 loop reads CASSPQTGDEQFF. Incomplete CDR3 DNA: TGTGCCAGTAGTCCCCAAACAGGGGATGAG.